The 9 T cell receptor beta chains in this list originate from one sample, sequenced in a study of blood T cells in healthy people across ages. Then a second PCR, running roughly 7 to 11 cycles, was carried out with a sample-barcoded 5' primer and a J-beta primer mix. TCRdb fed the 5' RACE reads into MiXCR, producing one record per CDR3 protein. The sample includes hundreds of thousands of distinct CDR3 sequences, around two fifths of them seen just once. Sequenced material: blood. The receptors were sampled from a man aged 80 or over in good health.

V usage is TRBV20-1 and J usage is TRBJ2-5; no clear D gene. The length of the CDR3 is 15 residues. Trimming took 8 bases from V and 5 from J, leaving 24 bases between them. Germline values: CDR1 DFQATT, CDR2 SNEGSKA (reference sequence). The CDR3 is CSQQGSTFDEETQYF. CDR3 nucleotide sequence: TGCAGTCAACAAGGTTCGACATTCGATGAGGAGACCCAGTACTTC.

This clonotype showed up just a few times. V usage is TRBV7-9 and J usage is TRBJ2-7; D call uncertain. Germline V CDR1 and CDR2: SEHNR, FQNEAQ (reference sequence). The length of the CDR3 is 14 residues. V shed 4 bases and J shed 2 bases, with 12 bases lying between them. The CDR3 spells CASSSGGMTYEQYF. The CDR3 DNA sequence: TGTGCCAGCAGCTCGGGCGGTATGACCTACGAGCAGTACTTC.

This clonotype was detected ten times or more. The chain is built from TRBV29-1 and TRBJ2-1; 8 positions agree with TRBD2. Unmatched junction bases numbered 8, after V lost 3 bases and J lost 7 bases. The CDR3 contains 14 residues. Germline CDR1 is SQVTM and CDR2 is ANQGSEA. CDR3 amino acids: CSVDVVAGQNEQFF. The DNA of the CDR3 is TGCAGCGTTGATGTGGTAGCGGGGCAAAATGAGCAGTTCTTC.

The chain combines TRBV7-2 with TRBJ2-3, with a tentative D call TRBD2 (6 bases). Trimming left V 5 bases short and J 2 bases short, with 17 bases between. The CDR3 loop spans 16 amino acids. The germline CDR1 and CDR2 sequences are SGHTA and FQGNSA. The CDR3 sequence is CASSPRAGSDTDTQYF. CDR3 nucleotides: TGTGCCAGCAGCCCCAGAGCCGGGAGCGACACAGATACGCAGTATTTT. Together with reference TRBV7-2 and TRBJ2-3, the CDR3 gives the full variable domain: GAGVSQSPSNKVTEKGKDVELRCDPISGHTALYWYRQSLGQGLEFLIYFQGNSAPDKSGLPSDRFSAERTGGSVSTLTIQRTQQEDSAVYLCASSPRAGSDTDTQYFGPGTRLTVL.

CDR3 nucleotides: TGTGCCAGCAGCCACCCTAGCGGGGGTGTTACAGATACGCAGTATTTT. Its translation is CASSHPSGGVTDTQYF. The chain employs TRBV7-9 and TRBJ2-3, with 10 bases aligning to TRBD2. The CDR3 has 16 amino acids. V gave up 5 bases and J gave up 3 bases; unmatched junction bases: 8. CDR1 SEHNR and CDR2 FQNEAQ come from the germline V gene (reference sequence).

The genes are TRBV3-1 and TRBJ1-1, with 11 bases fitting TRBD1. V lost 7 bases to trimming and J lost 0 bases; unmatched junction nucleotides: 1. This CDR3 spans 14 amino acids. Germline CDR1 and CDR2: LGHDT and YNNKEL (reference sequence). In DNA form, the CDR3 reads TGTGCCAGCAAGGGACAGGGGGTGAACACTGAAGCTTTCTTT. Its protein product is CASKGQGVNTEAFF.

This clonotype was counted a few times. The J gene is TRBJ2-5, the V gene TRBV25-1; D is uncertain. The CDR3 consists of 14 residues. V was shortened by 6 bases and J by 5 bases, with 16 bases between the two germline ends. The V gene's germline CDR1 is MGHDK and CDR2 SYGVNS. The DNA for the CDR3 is TGTGCCAGCAGGGGAAACAAGGGTTTTGAGACCCAGTACTTC. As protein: CASRGNKGFETQYF.

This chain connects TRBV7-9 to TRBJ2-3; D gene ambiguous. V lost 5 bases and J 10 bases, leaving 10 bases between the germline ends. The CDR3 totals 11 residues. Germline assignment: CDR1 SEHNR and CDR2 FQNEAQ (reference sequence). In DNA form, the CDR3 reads TGTGCCAGCAGCCAAAATCAACCGCAGTATTTT. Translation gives CASSQNQPQYF.

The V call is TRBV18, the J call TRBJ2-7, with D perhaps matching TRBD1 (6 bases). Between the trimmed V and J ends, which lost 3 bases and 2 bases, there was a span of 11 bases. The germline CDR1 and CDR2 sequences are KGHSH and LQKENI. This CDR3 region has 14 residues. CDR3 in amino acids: CASSPQGPPYEQYF. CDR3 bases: TGTGCCAGCTCACCCCAGGGGCCACCCTACGAGCAGTACTTC.